The T cell receptor beta chain described here comes from a study of memory CD4+ T cells and cytomegalovirus serostatus. Single viable CD3+CD4+CD8-CD45RO+ cells were sorted as the memory CD4+ T cells. The CDR3 is 14 residues long. Germline V gives CDR1 MDHEN, CDR2 SYDVKM. The J segment lost 2 bases and the V segment lost 6 bases, leaving 4 bases of the junction unmatched. Clones were sequenced by immunoSEQ multiplex PCR, and TCRdb holds only the in-frame ones, with some missing. In the table there are about 47,000 clones, roughly 72% of which are singletons. V and J are TRBV28 and TRBJ2-1; 7 positions match TRBD1. This clonotype was sampled from an adult in good health and CMV-seropositive. The source material was memory CD4+ T cells from blood. The chain's CDR3 is CASRRGPAYNEQFF. Here the CDR3 DNA reads TGTGCCAGCAGGAGGGGGCCGGCCTACAATGAGCAGTTCTTC.